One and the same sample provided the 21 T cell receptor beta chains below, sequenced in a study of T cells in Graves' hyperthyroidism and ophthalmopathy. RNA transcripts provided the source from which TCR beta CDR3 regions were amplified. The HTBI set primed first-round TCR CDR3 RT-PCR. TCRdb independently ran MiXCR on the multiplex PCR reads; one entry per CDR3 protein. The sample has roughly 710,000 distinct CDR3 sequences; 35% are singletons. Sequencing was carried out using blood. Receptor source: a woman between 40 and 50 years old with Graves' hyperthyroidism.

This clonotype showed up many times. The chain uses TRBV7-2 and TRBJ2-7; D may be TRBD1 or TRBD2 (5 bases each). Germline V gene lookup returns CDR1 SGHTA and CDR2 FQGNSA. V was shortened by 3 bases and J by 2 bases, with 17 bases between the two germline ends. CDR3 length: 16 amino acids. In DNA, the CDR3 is TGTGCCAGCAGCTTGATCGCAGGGAGTTTCACCTACGAGCAGTACTTC. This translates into CASSLIAGSFTYEQYF.

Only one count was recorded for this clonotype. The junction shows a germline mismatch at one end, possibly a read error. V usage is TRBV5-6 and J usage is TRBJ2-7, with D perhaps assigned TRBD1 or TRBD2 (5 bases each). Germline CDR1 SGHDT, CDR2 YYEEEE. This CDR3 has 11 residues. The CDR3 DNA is TGTGCCAGCAGCTTGATGGGGGAGCATTACTTC. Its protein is CASSLMGEHYF.

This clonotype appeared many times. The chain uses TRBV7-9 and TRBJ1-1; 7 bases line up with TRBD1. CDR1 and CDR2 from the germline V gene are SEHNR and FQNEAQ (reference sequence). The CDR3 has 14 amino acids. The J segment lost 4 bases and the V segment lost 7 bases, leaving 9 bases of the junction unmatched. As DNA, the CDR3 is TGTGCCAGCACCAAAGACAGGGTTCCCACTGAAGCTTTCTTT. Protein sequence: CASTKDRVPTEAFF.

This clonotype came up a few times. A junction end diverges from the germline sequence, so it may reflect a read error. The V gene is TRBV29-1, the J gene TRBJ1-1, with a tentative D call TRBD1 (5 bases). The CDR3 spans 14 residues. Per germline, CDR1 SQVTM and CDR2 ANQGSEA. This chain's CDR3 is CSVSLGRENSEAFF. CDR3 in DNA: TGCAGCGTTTCTTTAGGCAGGGAGAACTCTGAAGCTTTCTTT.

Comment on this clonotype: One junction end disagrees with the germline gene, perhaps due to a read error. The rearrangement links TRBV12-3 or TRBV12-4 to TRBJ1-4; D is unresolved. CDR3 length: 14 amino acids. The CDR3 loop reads CASSLASGDEKLFF. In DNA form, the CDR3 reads TGTGCCAGCAGTCTAGCGTCCGGGGATGAAAAACTGTTTTTT.

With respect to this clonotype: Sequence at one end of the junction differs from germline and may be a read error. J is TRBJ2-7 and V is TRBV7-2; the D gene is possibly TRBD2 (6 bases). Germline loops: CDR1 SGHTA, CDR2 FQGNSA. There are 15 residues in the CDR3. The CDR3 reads CASSQDWGDSYEQYF. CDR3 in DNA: TGCGCCAGCAGCCAAGATTGGGGGGACTCCTACGAGCAGTACTTC.

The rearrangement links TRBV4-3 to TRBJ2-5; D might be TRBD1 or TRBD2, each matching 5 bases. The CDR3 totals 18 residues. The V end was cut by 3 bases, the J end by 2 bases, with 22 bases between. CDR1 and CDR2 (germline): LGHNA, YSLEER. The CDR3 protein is CASSQRGTGQVGQETQYF. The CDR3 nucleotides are TGCGCCAGCAGCCAGAGAGGAACGGGGCAGGTGGGACAAGAGACCCAGTACTTC.

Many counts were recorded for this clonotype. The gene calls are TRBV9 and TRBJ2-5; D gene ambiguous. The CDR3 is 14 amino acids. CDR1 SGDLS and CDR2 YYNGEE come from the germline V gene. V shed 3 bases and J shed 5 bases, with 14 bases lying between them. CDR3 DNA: TGTGCCAGCAGCGCCCAAAGTGGTCCGGAGACCCAGTACTTC. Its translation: CASSAQSGPETQYF.

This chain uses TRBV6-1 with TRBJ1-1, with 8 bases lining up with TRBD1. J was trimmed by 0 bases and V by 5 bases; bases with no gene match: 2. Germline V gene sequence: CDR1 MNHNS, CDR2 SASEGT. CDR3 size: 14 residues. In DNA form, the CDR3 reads TGTGCCAGCAGTACGGGACAGGTGAACACTGAAGCTTTCTTT. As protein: CASSTGQVNTEAFF.

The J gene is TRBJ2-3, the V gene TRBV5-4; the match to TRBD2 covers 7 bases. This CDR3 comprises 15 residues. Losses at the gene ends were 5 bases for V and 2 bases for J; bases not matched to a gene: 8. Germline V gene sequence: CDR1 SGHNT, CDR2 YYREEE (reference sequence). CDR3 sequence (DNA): TGTGCCAGCAGTCAGCGGGACTCGCCCACAGATACGCAGTATTTT. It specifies CASSQRDSPTDTQYF.

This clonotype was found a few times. The CDR3 DNA reads TGTGCCAGCAGTTCTCCCCCCGGGCGAGACACCATATATTTT. Translation: CASSSPPGRDTIYF. The genes are TRBV28 and TRBJ1-3, with D unclear. Deletions cut 4 bases from V and 8 bases from J, with 15 bases between. CDR1 is MDHEN, CDR2 SYDVKM, per germline. CDR3 size: 14 residues.

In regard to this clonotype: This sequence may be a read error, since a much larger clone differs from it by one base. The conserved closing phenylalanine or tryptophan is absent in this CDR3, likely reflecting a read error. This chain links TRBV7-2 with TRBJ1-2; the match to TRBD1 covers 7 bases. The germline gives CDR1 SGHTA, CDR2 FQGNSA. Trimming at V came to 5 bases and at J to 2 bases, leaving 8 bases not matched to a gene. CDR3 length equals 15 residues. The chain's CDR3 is CASSILDRRNYGYTL. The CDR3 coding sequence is TGTGCCAGCAGCATCCTGGACAGGCGGAACTATGGCTACACCCTC.

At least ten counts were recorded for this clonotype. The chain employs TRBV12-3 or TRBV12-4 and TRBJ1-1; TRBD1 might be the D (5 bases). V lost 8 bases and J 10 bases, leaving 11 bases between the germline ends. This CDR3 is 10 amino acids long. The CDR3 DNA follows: TGTGCCAGCGGCGGCGGGACAGCTTTCTTT. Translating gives CASGGGTAFF.

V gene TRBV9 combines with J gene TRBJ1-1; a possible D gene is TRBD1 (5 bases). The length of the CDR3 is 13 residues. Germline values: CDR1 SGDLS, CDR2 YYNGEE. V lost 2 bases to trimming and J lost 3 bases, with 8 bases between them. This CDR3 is CASSVRAYTEAFF. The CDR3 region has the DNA TGTGCCAGCAGCGTCAGGGCATACACTGAAGCTTTCTTT.

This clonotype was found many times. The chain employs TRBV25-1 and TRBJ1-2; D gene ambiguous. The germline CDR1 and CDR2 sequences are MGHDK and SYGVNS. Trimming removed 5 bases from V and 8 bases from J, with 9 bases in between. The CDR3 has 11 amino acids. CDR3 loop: CASSTIRGYTF. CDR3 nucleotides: TGTGCCAGCAGTACGATCCGAGGCTACACCTTC.

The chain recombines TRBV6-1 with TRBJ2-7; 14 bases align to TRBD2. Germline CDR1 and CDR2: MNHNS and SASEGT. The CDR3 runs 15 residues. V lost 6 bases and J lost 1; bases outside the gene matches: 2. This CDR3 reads CASRGTSGGSYEQYF. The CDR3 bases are TGTGCCAGCAGAGGGACTAGCGGGGGATCCTACGAGCAGTACTTC.

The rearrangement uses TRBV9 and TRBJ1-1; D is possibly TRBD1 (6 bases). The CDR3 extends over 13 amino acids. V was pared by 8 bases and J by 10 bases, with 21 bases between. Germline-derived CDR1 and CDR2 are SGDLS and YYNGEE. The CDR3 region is CASISRDTGRAFF. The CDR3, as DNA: TGTGCCAGTATTTCTCGGGACACCGGAAGAGCTTTCTTT.

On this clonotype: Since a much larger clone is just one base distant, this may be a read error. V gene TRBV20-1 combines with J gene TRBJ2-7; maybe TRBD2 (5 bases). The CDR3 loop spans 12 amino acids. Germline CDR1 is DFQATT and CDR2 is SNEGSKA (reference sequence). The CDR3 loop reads CRASRLGEEQYF. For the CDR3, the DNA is TGCAGGGCTAGTAGGCTCGGGGAAGAGCAGTACTTC.

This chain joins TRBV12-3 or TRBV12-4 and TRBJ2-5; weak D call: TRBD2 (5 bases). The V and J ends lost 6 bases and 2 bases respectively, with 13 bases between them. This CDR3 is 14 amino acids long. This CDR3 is CASRRGLNQETQYF. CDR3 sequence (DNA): TGTGCCAGCAGACGCGGACTTAATCAAGAGACCCAGTACTTC.

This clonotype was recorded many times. The CDR3 DNA reads TGCGCCAGCAGCTTGGAGGCAGCCTCGAACACTGAAGCTTTCTTT. It translates to CASSLEAASNTEAFF. This rearrangement joins TRBV5-1 to TRBJ1-1; no definite D call. The V and J ends lost 0 bases and 1 base respectively, with 10 bases between them. Germline V gives CDR1 SGHRS, CDR2 YFSETQ. CDR3 size: 15 residues.

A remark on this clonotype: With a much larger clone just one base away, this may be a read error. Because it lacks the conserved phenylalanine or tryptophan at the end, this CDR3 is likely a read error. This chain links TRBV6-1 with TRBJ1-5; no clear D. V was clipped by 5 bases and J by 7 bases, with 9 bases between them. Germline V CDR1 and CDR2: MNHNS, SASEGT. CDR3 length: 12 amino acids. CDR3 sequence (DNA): TGTGCCAGCAGTACGACAAGCCAGCCCCAGCATATT. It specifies CASSTTSQPQHI.